This paragraph reports one T cell receptor (beta chain). Its antigen is not known. The length of the CDR3 is 12 residues. Germline CDR1 and CDR2: SQVTM and ANQGSEA. The V and J ends lost 7 bases and 9 bases respectively, with 18 bases between them. This sample stems from a study of T-cell reconstitution after alpha-beta-depleted transplantation in children. Preparation of the TCRbeta library used unique molecular identifiers. One entry per CDR3 protein results from TCRdb running MiXCR on the PCR reads. The sample yields over 400,000 distinct CDR3 sequences, over 40% seen once. General study points: Several hundred expanded graft clones reportedly gave rise to the alpha-beta T cells present about two months after transplant. The main origin of T-cell counts and diversity one year after transplant was newly produced T cells. The study traced high day-60 TCRbeta diversity in some patients to surviving recipient T cells and thymic progenitors.

Specimen: PBMCs, collected before TCRalphabeta/CD19-depleted stem cell transplant. The receptor was derived from a girl aged 2 to 9 with aplastic anemia, due to receive a stem cell transplant. The chain carries TRBV29-1 and TRBJ2-5; tentative D call: TRBD2 (6 bases). The CDR3 loop is CSAGTHLGPQYF. The DNA of the CDR3 is TGCAGCGCCGGGACTCACCTAGGGCCCCAGTACTTC.